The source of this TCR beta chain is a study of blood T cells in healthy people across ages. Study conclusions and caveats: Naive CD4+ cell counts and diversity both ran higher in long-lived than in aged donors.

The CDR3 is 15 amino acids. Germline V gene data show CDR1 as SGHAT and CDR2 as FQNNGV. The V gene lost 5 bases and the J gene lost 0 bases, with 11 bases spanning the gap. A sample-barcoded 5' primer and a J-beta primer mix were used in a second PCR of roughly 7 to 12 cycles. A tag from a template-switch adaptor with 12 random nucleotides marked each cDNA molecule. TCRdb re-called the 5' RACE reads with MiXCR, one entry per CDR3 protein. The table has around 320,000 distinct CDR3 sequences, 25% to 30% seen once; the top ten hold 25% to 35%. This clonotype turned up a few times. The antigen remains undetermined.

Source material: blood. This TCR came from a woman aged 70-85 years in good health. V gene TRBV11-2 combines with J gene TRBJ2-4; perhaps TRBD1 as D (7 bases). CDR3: CASSPGGIAKNIQYF. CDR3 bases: TGTGCCAGCAGCCCAGGGGGGATAGCCAAAAACATTCAGTACTTC.